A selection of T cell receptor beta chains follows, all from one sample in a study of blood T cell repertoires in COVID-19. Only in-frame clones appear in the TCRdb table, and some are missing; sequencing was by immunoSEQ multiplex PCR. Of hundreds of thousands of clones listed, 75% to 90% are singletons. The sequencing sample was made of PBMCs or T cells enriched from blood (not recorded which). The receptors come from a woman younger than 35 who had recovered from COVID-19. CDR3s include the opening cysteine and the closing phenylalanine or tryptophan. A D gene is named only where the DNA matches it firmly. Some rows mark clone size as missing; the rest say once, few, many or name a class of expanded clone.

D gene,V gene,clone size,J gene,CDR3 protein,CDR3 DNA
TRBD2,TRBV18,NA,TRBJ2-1,CASSRLAVEKHEQFF,TGTGCCAGCTCGCGACTAGCGGTGGAAAAGCATGAGCAGTTCTTC
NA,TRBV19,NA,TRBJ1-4,CASSIDRGRGEKLFF,TGTGCCAGTAGTATAGATCGGGGGAGAGGTGAAAAACTGTTTTTT
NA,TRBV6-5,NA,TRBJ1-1,CASSYSGGNTEAFF,TGTGCCAGCAGTTACTCGGGAGGGAACACTGAAGCTTTCTTT
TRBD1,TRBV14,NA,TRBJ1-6,CASSPWTGGLYNSPLHF,TGTGCCAGCAGCCCGTGGACAGGGGGTTTGTATAATTCACCCCTCCACTTT
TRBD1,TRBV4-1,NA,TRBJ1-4,CASSQRARGRDSNEKLFF,TGCGCCAGCAGCCAAAGGGCGAGGGGGCGGGACTCCAATGAAAAACTGTTTTTT
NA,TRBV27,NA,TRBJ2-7,CASSFRGASYEQYF,TGTGCCAGCAGTTTTCGGGGGGCCTCCTACGAGCAGTACTTC
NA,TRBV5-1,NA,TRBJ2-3,CASSLEGGSTDTQYF,TGCGCCAGCAGCTTGGAAGGGGGTAGCACAGATACGCAGTATTTT
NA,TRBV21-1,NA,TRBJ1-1,CASSPPGDTEAFF,TGTGCCAGCAGCCCCCCCGGGGACACTGAAGCTTTCTTT
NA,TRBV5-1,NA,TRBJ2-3,CASSSYSGSTDTQYF,TGCGCCAGCAGCTCCTACAGCGGCAGCACAGATACGCAGTATTTT
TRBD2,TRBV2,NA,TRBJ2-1,CASSPNRGGANEQFF,TGTGCCAGCAGTCCCAATCGCGGGGGGGCTAATGAGCAGTTCTTC
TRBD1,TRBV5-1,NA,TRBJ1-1,CASSSPQTGVNTEAFF,TGCGCCAGCAGCTCGCCCCAGACAGGGGTGAACACTGAAGCTTTCTTT
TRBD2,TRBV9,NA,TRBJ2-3,CASSVEGLAGAHDTQYF,TGTGCCAGCAGCGTAGAAGGCCTAGCGGGGGCACACGATACGCAGTATTTT
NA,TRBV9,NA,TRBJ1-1,CASSVSVNTEAFF,TGTGCCAGCAGCGTTAGCGTGAACACTGAAGCTTTCTTT
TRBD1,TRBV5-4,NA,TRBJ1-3,CASSLLPTGGGNTIYF,TGTGCCAGCAGCTTGCTCCCCACAGGGGGTGGAAACACCATATATTTT
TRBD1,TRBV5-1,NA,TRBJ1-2,CASSLDGWTGGASGYTF,TGCGCCAGCAGCTTGGATGGATGGACAGGGGGCGCATCCGGCTACACCTTC
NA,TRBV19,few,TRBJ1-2,CASSIDQRAYNYGYTF,TGTGCCAGTAGTATAGATCAGAGGGCCTATAACTATGGCTACACCTTC
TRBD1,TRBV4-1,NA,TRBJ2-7,CASSQVGGVSYEQYF,TGCGCCAGCAGCCAAGTAGGGGGCGTTAGCTACGAGCAGTACTTC
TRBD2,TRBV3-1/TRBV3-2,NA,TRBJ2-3,CASSQEGRGEDTQYF,TGTGCCAGCAGCCAAGAGGGGCGGGGGGAAGATACGCAGTATTTT
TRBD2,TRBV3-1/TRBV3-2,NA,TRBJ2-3,CASELAGASTDTQYF,TGTGCCAGCGAGCTAGCGGGCGCTAGCACAGATACGCAGTATTTT
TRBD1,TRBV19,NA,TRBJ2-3,CASSLSRDRGTDTQYF,TGTGCCAGCAGCCTGTCCCGGGACAGGGGGACAGATACGCAGTATTTT
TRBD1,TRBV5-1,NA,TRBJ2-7,CASSLGRGIGEQYF,TGCGCCAGCAGCTTAGGCAGGGGGATTGGCGAGCAGTACTTC
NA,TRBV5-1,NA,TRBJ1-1,CASSLREDSIEAFF,TGCGCCAGCAGCTTGAGAGAGGACAGTATAGAAGCTTTCTTT
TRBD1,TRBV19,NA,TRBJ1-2,CASSLKDRAGGYTF,TGTGCCAGTAGCCTCAAAGACAGGGCGGGAGGCTACACCTTC